The clone carrying this T cell receptor (beta chain) appeared many times. Its antigen is unidentified. Naive CD4+ cells had CD25+ Tregs removed. CDR1 and CDR2 from the germline V gene are DFQATT and SNEGSKA (reference sequence). V gave up 1 base and J gave up 1 base, with 9 bases separating them. This CDR3 region has 14 residues. General study results and limits: Whole repertoires were not studied in the larger cohort, only one V-J beta rearrangement. Tumor memory CD4+ T cell TCR gene usage was found to cluster with blood and lymph node memory CD4+ cells and with lymph node naive CD4+ cells.

Full-length variable regions came from constant-region reverse primers plus semi-nested Nested Universal Primer A PCR. TCRdb re-called the 5' RACE reads with MiXCR, one entry per CDR3 protein. This table holds roughly 52,000 distinct CDR3 sequences, 15% to 20% found once. Sequencing input: naive CD4+ T cells sorted from blood. As to subset: naive CD4+ T cells, CD4+CD45RA+CD25-. The J gene is TRBJ2-3, the V gene TRBV20-1, with D perhaps TRBD1 (6 bases). The clonotype was recovered from a female donor with breast cancer. CDR3 coding DNA: TGCAGTGCTAGAGGGAGGACAGGCACAGATACGCAGTATTTT. Residues: CSARGRTGTDTQYF.